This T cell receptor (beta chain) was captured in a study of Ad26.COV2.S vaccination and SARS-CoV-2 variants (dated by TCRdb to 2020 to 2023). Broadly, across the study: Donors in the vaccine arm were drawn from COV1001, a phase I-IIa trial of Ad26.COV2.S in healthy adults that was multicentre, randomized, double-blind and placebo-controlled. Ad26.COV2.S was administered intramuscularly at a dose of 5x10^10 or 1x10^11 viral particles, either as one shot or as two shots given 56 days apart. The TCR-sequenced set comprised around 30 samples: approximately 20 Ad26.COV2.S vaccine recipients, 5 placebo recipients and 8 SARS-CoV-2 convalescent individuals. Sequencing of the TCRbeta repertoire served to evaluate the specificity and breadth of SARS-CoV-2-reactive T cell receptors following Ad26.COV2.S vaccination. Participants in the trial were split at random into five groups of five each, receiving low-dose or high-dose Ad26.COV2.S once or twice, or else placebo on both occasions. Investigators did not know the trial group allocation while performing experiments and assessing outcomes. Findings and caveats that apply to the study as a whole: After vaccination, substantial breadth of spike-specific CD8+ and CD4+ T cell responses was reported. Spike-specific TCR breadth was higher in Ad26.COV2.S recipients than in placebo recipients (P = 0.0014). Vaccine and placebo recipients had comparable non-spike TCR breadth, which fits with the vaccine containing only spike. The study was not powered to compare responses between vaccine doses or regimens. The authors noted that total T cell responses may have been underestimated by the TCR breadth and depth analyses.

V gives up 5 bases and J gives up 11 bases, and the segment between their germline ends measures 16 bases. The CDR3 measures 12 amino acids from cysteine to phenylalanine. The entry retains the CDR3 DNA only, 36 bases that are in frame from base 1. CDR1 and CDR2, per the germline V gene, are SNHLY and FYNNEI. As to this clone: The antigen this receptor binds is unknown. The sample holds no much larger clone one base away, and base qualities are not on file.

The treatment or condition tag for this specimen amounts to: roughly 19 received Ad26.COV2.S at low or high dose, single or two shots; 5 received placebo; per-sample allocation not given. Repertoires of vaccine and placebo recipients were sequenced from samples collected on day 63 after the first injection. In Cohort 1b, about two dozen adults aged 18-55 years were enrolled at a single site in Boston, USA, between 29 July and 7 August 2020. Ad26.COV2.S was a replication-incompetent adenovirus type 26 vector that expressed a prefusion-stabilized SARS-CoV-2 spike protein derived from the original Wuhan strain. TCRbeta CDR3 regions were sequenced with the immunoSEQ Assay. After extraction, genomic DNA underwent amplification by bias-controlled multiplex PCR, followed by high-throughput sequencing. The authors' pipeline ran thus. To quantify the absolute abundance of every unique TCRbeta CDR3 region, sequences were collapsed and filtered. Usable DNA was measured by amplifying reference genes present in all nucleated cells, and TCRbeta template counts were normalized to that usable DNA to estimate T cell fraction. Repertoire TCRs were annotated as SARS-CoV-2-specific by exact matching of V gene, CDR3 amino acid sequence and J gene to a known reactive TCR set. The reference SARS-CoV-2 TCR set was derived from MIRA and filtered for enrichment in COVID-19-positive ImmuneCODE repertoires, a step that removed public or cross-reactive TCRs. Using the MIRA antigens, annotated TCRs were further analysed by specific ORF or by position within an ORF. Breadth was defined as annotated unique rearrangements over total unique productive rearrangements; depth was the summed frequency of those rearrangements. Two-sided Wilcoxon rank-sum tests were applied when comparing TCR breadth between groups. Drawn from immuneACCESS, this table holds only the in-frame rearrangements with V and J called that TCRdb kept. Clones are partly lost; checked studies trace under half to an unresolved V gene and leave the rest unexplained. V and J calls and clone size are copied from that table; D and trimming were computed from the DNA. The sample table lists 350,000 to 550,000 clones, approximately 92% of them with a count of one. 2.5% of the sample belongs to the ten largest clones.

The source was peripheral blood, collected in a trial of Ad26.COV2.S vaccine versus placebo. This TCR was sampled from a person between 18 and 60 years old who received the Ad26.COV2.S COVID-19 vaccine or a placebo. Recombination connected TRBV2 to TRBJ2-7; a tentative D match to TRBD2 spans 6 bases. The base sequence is TGTGCCAGCAGTTTGGGACTCACAGAGAAGTACTTC. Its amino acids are CASSLGLTEKYF.